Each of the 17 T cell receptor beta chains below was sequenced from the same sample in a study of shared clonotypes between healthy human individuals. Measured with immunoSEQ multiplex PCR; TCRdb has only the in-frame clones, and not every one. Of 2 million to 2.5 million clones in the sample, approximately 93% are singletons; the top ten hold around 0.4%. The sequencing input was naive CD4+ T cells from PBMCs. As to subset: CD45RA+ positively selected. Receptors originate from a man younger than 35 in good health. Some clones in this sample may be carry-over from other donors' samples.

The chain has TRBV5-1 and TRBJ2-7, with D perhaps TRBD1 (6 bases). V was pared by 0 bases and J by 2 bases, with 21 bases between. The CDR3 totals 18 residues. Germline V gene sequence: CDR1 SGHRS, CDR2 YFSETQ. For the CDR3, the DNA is TGCGCCAGCAGCTTGGGTCTTTACCAGCGACAGGTACCCTACGAGCAGTACTTC. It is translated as CASSLGLYQRQVPYEQYF.

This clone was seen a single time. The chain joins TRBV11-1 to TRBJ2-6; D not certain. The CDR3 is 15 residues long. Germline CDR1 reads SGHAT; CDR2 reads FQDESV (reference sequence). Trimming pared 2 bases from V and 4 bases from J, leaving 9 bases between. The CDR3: CASSLFSSGANVLTF. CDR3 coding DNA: TGTGCCAGCAGCTTATTTTCGTCCGGGGCCAACGTCCTGACTTTC.

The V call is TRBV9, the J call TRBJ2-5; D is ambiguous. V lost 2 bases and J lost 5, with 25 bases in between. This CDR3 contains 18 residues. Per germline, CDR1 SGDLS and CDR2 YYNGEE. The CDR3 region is CASSVRPGQTYFGETQYF. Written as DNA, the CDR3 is TGTGCCAGCAGCGTTAGGCCTGGCCAGACATATTTCGGGGAGACCCAGTACTTC.

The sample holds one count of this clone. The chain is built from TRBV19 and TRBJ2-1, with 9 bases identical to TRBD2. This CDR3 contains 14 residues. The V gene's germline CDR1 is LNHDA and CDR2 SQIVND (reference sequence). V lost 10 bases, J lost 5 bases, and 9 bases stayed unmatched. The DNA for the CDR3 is TGTGCCACCAACGGGGGACTAGCCCACAATGAGCAGTTCTTC. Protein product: CATNGGLAHNEQFF.

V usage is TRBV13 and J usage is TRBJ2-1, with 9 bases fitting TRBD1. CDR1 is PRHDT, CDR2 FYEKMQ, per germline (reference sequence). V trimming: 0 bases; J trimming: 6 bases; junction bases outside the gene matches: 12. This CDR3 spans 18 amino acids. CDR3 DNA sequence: TGTGCCAGCAGCTTAGGGTCCGTGGGGGACAGGGCGGCCAATGAGCAGTTCTTC. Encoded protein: CASSLGSVGDRAANEQFF.

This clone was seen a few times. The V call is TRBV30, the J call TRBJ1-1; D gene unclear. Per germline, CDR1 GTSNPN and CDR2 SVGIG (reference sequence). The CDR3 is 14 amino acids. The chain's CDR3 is CAGNSPSRNTEAFF. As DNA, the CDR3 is TGTGCGGGGAATTCCCCCTCCCGGAACACTGAAGCTTTCTTT.

CDR3 sequence: CASSKSGNTQYF. The CDR3 DNA reads as TGCGCCAGCAGTAAAAGCGGAAATACGCAGTATTTT. The genes are TRBV4-3 and TRBJ2-3; perhaps TRBD2 as D (5 bases). Germline CDR1 and CDR2: LGHNA and YSLEER. The CDR3 is made up of 12 amino acids. Trimming took 6 bases from V and 7 from J, leaving 11 bases between them.

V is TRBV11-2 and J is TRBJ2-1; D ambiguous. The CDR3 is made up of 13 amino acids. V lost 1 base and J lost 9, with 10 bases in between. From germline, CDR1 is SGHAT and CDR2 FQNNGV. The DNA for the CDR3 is TGTGCCAGCAGCTTAGTAGGTCACGGTGAGCAGTTCTTC. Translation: CASSLVGHGEQFF. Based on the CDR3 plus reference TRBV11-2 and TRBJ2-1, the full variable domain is EAGVAQSPRYKIIEKRQSVAFWCNPISGHATLYWYQQILGQGPKLLIQFQNNGVVDDSQLPKDRFSAERLKGVDSTLKIQPAKLEDSAVYLCASSLVGHGEQFFGPGTRLTVL.

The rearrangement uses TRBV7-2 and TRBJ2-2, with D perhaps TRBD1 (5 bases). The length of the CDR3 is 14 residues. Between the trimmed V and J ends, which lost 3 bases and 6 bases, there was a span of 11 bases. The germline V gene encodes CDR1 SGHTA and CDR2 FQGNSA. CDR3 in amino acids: CASSLTEVAGELFF. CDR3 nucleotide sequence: TGTGCCAGCAGCTTGACAGAAGTAGCCGGGGAGCTGTTTTTT.

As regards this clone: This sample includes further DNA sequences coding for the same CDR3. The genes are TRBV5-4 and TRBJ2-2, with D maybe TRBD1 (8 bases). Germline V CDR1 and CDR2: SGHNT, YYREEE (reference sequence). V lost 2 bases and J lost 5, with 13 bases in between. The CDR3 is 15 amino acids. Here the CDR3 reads CASSFGQGGTGELFF. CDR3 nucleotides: TGTGCCAGCAGCTTCGGACAGGGAGGGACCGGGGAGCTGTTTTTT.

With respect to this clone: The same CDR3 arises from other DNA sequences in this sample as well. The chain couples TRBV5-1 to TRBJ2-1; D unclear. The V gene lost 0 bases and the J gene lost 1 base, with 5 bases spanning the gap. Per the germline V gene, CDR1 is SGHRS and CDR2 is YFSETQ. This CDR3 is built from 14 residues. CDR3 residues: CASSLGSSYNEQFF. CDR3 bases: TGCGCCAGCAGCTTGGGTAGTTCCTACAATGAGCAGTTCTTC.

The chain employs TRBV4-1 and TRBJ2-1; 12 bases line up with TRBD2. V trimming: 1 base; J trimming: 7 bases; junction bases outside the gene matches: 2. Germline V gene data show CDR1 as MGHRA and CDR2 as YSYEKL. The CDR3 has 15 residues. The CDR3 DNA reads TGCGCCAGCAGCCAAGGACTAGCGGGGGCTAATGAGCAGTTCTTC. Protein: CASSQGLAGANEQFF.

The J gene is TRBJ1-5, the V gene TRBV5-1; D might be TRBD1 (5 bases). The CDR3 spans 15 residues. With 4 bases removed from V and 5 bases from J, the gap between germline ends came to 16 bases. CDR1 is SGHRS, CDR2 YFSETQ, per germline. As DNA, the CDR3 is TGCGCCAGCAGCCCCCTGGGGGGGGTGGATCAGCCCCAGCATTTT. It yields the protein CASSPLGGVDQPQHF.

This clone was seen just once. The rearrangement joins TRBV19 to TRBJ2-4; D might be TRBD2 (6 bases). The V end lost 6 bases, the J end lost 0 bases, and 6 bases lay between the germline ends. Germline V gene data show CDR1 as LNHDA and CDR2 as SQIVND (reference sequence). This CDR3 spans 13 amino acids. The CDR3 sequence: CASRGLAKNIQYF. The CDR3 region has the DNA TGTGCCAGTAGGGGACTAGCCAAAAACATTCAGTACTTC. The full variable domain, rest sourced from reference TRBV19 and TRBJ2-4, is DGGITQSPKYLFRKEGQNVTLSCEQNLNHDAMYWYRQDPGQGLRLIYYSQIVNDFQKGDIAEGYSVSREKKESFPLTVTSAQKNPTAFYLCASRGLAKNIQYFGAGTRLSVL.

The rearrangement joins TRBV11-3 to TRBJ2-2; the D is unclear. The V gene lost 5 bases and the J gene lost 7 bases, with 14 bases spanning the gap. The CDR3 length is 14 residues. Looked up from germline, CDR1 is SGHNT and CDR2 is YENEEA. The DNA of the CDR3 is TGTGCCAGCAGCCAGACCGGGCATGGCGGGGAGCTGTTTTTT. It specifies CASSQTGHGGELFF.

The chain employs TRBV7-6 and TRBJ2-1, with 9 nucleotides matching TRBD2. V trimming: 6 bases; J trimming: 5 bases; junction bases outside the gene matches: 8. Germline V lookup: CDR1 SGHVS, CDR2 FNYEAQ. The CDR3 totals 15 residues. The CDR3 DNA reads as TGTGCCAGCAGTCGTAGCGGGAGTCCCCACAATGAGCAGTTCTTC. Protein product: CASSRSGSPHNEQFF.

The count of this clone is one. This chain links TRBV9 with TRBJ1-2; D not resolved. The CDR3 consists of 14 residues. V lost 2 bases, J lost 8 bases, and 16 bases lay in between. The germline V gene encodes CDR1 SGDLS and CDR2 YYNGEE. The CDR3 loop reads CASSVELEAGGYTF. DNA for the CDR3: TGTGCCAGCAGCGTGGAGTTGGAAGCGGGGGGCTACACCTTC.